The 11 T cell receptor beta chains in this list originate from one sample, sequenced in a study of Graves' ophthalmopathy and Graves' hyperthyroidism. Researchers took RNA transcripts and amplified TCR beta CDR3 regions from them. The first round was an RT-PCR with HTBI primers, and the second round was a multiplex PCR. TCRdb re-analysed the multiplex PCR reads in MiXCR, keeping a single row per CDR3 protein. The sample has hundreds of thousands of distinct CDR3 sequences; about a fifth are singletons. Material for sequencing was peripheral blood. The receptors here all came from a woman between 18 and 29 years old with stable Graves' hyperthyroidism. Some clones in this sample may be carry-over from other donors' samples.

This clonotype appeared many times. A much larger clonotype is one base distant, so this may be a read error. The CDR3 loop reads CASSGTGDYEQYF. As DNA, the CDR3 is TGTGCCAGCAGTGGGACAGGGGACTACGAGCAGTACTTC. V is TRBV12-3 or TRBV12-4 and J is TRBJ2-7, with 10 bases identical to TRBD1. This CDR3 region has 13 residues. The trim removed 5 bases at V and 3 bases at J, leaving 1 base unmatched.

In its sample, this clonotype was seen a few times. The rearrangement links TRBV5-1 to TRBJ1-2; D is possibly TRBD1 (5 bases). CDR1 and CDR2 from the germline V gene are SGHRS and YFSETQ. This CDR3 is 14 amino acids long. Trimming pared 1 base from V and 4 bases from J, leaving 11 bases between. CDR3 sequence: CASSLSRQPYGYTF. The CDR3 coding sequence is TGCGCCAGCAGCTTGTCCCGACAGCCCTATGGCTACACCTTC.

V is TRBV28 and J is TRBJ2-5, with D perhaps given as TRBD1 or TRBD2 (5 bases each). The CDR3 loop spans 16 amino acids. Trimming left V 6 bases short and J 1 base short, with 18 bases between. The germline V gene has CDR1 MDHEN and CDR2 SYDVKM. The CDR3 nucleotides read TGTGCCAGCAGCAAGGGGACCGGGACGGTCCAAGAGACCCAGTACTTC. Amino acid sequence: CASSKGTGTVQETQYF. Full variable domain (rest looked up from reference TRBV28 and TRBJ2-5): DVKVTQSSRYLVKRTGEKVFLECVQDMDHENMFWYRQDPGLGLRLIYFSYDVKMKEKGDIPEGYSVSREKKERFSLILESASTNQTSMYLCASSKGTGTVQETQYFGPGTRLLVL.

This clonotype was observed at least ten times. The rearrangement links TRBV12-3 or TRBV12-4 to TRBJ2-7, with D perhaps TRBD1 (6 bases). This CDR3 has 14 residues. V was clipped by 5 bases and J by 1 base, with 12 bases between them. The CDR3 is CASSPFGQSYEQYF. Written as DNA, the CDR3 is TGTGCCAGCAGTCCGTTCGGACAGTCCTACGAGCAGTACTTC.

In its sample, this clonotype was seen many times. The genes are TRBV6-1 and TRBJ2-7; D gene ambiguous. The CDR3 has 11 residues. Trimming took 4 bases from V and 7 from J, leaving 8 bases between them. Germline V gene data show CDR1 as MNHNS and CDR2 as SASEGT. In nucleotides, the CDR3 is TGTGCCAGCAGTGGCAGGCTTGAGCAGTACTTC. Residues: CASSGRLEQYF.

This clonotype was seen ten or more times. This chain uses TRBV6-1 with TRBJ2-5, with no clear D. The CDR3 runs 12 residues. The V end was cut by 3 bases, the J end by 1 base, with 3 bases between. Germline CDR1 reads MNHNS; CDR2 reads SASEGT. The CDR3: CASSEVQETQYF. CDR3 coding DNA: TGTGCCAGCAGTGAGGTCCAAGAGACCCAGTACTTC.

This clonotype was seen repeatedly, ten times or more. The chain employs TRBV5-1 and TRBJ2-2; the D is unclear. This CDR3 spans 13 amino acids. Germline CDR1 reads SGHRS; CDR2 reads YFSETQ. V lost 4 bases and J 0 bases, leaving 4 bases between the germline ends. DNA of the CDR3: TGCGCCAGCAGCGAACCGAACACCGGGGAGCTGTTTTTT. Translated, it gives CASSEPNTGELFF.

This clonotype was seen repeatedly, ten times or more. The gene calls are TRBV20-1 and TRBJ2-5; D not certain. V lost 0 bases to trimming and J lost 6 bases, with 14 bases between them. The CDR3 is 14 amino acids. CDR1 and CDR2 from the germline V gene are DFQATT and SNEGSKA (reference sequence). CDR3 sequence reads: CSARDLRTTQTQYF. CDR3 in DNA: TGCAGTGCTAGAGATCTTCGGACCACCCAGACCCAGTACTTC.

CDR3 loop: CASSPFSGSPSYEQYF. CDR3 in DNA: TGTGCCAGCAGTCCATTTAGCGGGAGCCCCTCCTACGAGCAGTACTTC. The rearrangement links TRBV27 to TRBJ2-7; 9 nucleotides line up with TRBD2. Germline CDR1 MNHEY, CDR2 SMNVEV (reference sequence). Germline trimming cut 5 bases from V and 0 bases from J; bases unmatched to any gene: 8. The CDR3 runs 16 residues.

V and J are TRBV10-1 and TRBJ1-1; 7 bases fit TRBD1. In germline, CDR1 is WNHNN, CDR2 SYGVQD (reference sequence). After removal of 0 bases from V and 5 bases from J, the junction contained 6 bases not matched to a gene. This CDR3 has 15 amino acids. The chain's CDR3 is CASSESTGLGTEAFF. CDR3 coding DNA: TGCGCCAGCAGTGAGTCGACAGGGCTGGGAACTGAAGCTTTCTTT.

In this sample, this clonotype turned up many times. The rearrangement uses TRBV6-1 and TRBJ1-3; D may be TRBD1 (5 bases). The CDR3 consists of 15 residues. V was pared by 2 bases and J by 0 bases, with 8 bases between. In germline, CDR1 is MNHNS, CDR2 SASEGT. CDR3 in amino acids: CASSERQRSGNTIYF. The CDR3 bases are TGTGCCAGCAGTGAAAGACAGCGCTCTGGAAACACCATATATTTT.